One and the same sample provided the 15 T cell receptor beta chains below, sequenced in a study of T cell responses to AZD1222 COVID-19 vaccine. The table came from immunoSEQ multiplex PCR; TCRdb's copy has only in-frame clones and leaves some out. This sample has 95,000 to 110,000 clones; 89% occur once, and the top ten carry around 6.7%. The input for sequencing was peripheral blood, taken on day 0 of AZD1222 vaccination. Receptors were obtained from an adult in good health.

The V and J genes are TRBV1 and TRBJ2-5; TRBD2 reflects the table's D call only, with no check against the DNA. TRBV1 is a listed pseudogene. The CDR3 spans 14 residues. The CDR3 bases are TGCACCAGCATCCGGGACTCGAAACAAGAGACCCAGTACTTC. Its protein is CTSIRDSKQETQYF.

The CDR3 here is CATSDPGTGNEKLFF. Written as DNA, the CDR3 is TGTGCCACCAGTGATCCCGGGACAGGGAATGAAAAACTGTTTTTT. The genes are TRBV24-1 and TRBJ1-4; 9 nucleotides line up with TRBD1. J was trimmed by 5 bases and V by 3 bases; bases with no gene match: 3. Germline CDR1 KGHDR, CDR2 SFDVKD. The length of the CDR3 is 15 residues.

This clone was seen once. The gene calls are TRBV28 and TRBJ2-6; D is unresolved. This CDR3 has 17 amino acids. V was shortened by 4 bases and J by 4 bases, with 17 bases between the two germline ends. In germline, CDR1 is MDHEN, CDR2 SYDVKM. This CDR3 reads CASSYYRSTAGANVLTF. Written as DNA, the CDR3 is TGTGCCAGCAGTTACTATAGGTCGACCGCCGGGGCCAACGTCCTGACTTTC.

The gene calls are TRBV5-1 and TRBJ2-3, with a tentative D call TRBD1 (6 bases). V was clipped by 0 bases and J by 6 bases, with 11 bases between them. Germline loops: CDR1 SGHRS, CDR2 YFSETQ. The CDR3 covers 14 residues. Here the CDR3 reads CASSLEGVIDTQYF. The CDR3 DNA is TGCGCCAGCAGCTTGGAGGGGGTGATTGATACGCAGTATTTT.

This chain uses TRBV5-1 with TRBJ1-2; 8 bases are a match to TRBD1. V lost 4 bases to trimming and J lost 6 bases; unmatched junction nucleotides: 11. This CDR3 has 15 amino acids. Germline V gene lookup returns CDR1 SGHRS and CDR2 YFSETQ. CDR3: CASSLTGEYQNGYTF. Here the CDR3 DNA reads TGCGCCAGCAGCCTGACAGGGGAGTATCAGAATGGCTACACCTTC.

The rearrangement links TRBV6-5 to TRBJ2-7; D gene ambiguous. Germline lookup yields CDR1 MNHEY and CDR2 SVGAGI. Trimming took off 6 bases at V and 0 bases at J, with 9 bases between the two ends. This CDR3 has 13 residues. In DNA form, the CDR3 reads TGTGCCAGCAGGGGTAGGACCTCCTACGAGCAGTACTTC. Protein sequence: CASRGRTSYEQYF.

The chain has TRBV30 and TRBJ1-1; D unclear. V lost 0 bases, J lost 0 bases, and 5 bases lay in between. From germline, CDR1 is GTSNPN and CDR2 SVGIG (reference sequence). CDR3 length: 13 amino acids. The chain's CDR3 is CAWSVIVNTEAFF. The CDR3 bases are TGTGCCTGGAGTGTAATAGTGAACACTGAAGCTTTCTTT.

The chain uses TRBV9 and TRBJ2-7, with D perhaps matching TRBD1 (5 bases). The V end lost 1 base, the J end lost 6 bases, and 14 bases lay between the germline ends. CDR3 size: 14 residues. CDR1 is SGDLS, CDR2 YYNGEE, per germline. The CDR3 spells CASSVSRLGLEQYF. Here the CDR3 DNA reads TGTGCCAGCAGCGTATCTCGCCTGGGGCTCGAGCAGTACTTC.

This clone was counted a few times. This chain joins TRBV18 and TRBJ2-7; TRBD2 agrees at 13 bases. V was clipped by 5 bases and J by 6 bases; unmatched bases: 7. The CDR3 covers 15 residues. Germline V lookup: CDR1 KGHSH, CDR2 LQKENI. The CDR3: CASSYGLAGEGEQYF. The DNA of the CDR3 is TGTGCCAGCTCATACGGACTAGCGGGAGAGGGCGAGCAGTACTTC. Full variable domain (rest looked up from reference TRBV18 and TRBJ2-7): NAGVMQNPRHLVRRRGQEARLRCSPMKGHSHVYWYRQLPEEGLKFMVYLQKENIIDESGMPKERFSAEFPKEGPSILRIQQVVRGDSAAYFCASSYGLAGEGEQYFGPGTRLTVT.

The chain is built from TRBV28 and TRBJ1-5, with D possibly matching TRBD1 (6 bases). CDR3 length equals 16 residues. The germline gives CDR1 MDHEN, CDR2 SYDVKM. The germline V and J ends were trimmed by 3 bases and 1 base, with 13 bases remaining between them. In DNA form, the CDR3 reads TGTGCCAGCAGTTTTTATCCAGGGGTGAGCAATCAGCCCCAGCATTTT. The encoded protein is CASSFYPGVSNQPQHF.

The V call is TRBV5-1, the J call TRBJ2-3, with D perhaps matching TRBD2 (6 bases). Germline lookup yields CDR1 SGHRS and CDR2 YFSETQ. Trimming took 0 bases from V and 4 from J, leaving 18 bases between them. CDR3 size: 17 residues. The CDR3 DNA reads TGCGCCAGCAGCTTGGCCTCGACTGCGGGGAATGCAGATACGCAGTATTTT. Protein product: CASSLASTAGNADTQYF.

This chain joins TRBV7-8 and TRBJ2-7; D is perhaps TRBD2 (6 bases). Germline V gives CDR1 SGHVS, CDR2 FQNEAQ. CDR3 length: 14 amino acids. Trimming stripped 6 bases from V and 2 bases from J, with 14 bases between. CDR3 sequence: CASSPTGGAYEQYF. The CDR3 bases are TGTGCCAGCAGTCCGACTGGAGGGGCCTACGAGCAGTACTTC.

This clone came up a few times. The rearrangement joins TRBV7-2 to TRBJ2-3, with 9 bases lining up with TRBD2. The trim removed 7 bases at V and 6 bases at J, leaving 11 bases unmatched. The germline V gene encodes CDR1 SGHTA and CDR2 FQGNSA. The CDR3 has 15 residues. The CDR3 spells CASTPRTSVGDTQYF. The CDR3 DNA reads TGTGCCAGCACCCCTAGGACTAGCGTAGGGGATACGCAGTATTTT. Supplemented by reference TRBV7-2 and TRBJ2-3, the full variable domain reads GAGVSQSPSNKVTEKGKDVELRCDPISGHTALYWYRQSLGQGLEFLIYFQGNSAPDKSGLPSDRFSAERTGGSVSTLTIQRTQQEDSAVYLCASTPRTSVGDTQYFGPGTRLTVL.

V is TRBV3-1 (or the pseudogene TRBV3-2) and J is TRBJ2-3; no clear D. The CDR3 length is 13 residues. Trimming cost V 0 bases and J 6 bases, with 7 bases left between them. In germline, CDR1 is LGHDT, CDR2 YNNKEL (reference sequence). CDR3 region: CASSQDNGDTQYF. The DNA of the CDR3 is TGTGCCAGCAGCCAAGATAACGGTGATACGCAGTATTTT.

The DNA for the CDR3 is TGTGCCAGCAGCCGGATGGCGAACACAAATGAGCAGTTCTTC. This codes for CASSRMANTNEQFF. This chain joins TRBV3-1 (or the pseudogene TRBV3-2) and TRBJ2-1; D is undetermined. Germline CDR1 reads LGHDT; CDR2 reads YNNKEL (reference sequence). The ends were cut back, 4 bases at V and 7 bases at J, with 14 bases in the middle. The CDR3 covers 14 residues.